Listed here are 15 T cell receptor beta chains from one sample, sequenced in a study of T-cell reconstitution after alpha-beta-depleted transplantation in children. TCRbeta library preparation incorporated unique molecular identifiers. TCRdb reprocessed the PCR reads via MiXCR and lists one record per CDR3 protein. This sample carries about 110,000 distinct CDR3 sequences, approximately 10% of them seen once, and the ten largest clones take approximately 7.6%. The sequences come from PBMCs from the stem cell graft donor, collected from the stem cell graft. These receptors were obtained from a human donor who donated a stem cell graft to a child with acute lymphoblastic leukemia.

This clonotype has at least ten counts. The rearrangement links TRBV20-1 to TRBJ2-7; D uncertain. The CDR3 sequence is 10 residues long. Trimming removed 3 bases from V and 2 bases from J, with 2 bases in between. Germline loops: CDR1 DFQATT, CDR2 SNEGSKA (reference sequence). Here the CDR3 reads CSARTYEQYF. The CDR3 DNA reads TGCAGTGCTAGGACCTACGAGCAGTACTTC.

There are many counts of this clonotype. V and J are TRBV20-1 and TRBJ1-6; no clear D. This CDR3 region has 12 residues. V dropped 3 bases and J dropped 9 bases, with 9 bases sitting between them. Germline lookup yields CDR1 DFQATT and CDR2 SNEGSKA (reference sequence). The CDR3 region is CSASEGGSPLHF. The CDR3 DNA reads TGCAGTGCTAGCGAGGGAGGTTCACCCCTCCACTTT.

There are many counts of this clonotype. The chain has TRBV12-3 or TRBV12-4 and TRBJ2-3; 8 bases are a match to TRBD2. V lost 0 bases to trimming and J lost 0 bases; unmatched junction nucleotides: 2. The CDR3 contains 16 residues. CDR3 sequence reads: CASSLAIAGSTDTQYF. For the CDR3, the DNA is TGTGCCAGCAGTTTAGCGATAGCGGGGAGCACAGATACGCAGTATTTT.

This clonotype was counted ten times or more. The chain has TRBV3-1 and TRBJ2-1; TRBD1 agrees at 9 bases. With V trimmed by 3 bases and J by 8 bases, 8 bases remained unmatched. Germline V gene data show CDR1 as LGHDT and CDR2 as YNNKEL (reference sequence). The CDR3 totals 15 residues. The CDR3 loop reads CASSQRDRASYEQFF. The DNA for the CDR3 is TGTGCCAGCAGCCAGCGGGACAGGGCATCCTATGAGCAGTTCTTC.

At least ten counts were recorded for this clonotype. The chain is built from TRBV7-2 and TRBJ2-3, with 15 positions matching TRBD2. Per germline, CDR1 SGHTA and CDR2 FQGNSA. The junction had 6 bases not matched to a gene; V was cut back by 5 bases and J by 3 bases. The length of the CDR3 is 17 residues. DNA for the CDR3: TGTGCCAGCAGCCCACAGGGACTAGCGGGGGGTACAGATACGCAGTATTTT. This encodes CASSPQGLAGGTDTQYF.

This clonotype was counted ten times or more. The CDR3 DNA follows: TGCGCCAGCAGCTCAAAACAGGGACAGGGGGGTTCACCCCTCCACTTT. It translates to CASSSKQGQGGSPLHF. This sequence joins TRBV5-1 and TRBJ1-6, with TRBD1 matching 11 bases. Germline V CDR1 and CDR2: SGHRS, YFSETQ. The CDR3 has 16 residues. V dropped 3 bases and J dropped 9; count of bases not matched to a gene: 8. Complete variable domain (other parts from reference TRBV5-1 and TRBJ1-6): KAGVTQTPRYLIKTRGQQVTLSCSPISGHRSVSWYQQTPGQGLQFLFEYFSETQRNKGNFPGRFSGRQFSNSRSEMNVSTLELGDSALYLCASSSKQGQGGSPLHFGNGTRLTVT.

Many counts were recorded for this clonotype. This chain joins TRBV20-1 and TRBJ2-7; 14 bases line up with TRBD2. The CDR3 is 14 residues long. V lost 5 bases, J lost 3 bases, and 3 bases stayed unmatched. Germline-derived CDR1 and CDR2 are DFQATT and SNEGSKA (reference sequence). The CDR3 DNA reads as TGCAGTGCTTGGACTAGCGGGAGGTTCTACGAGCAGTACTTC. Protein product: CSAWTSGRFYEQYF.

This clonotype has ten or more counts. The V and J genes are TRBV3-1 and TRBJ2-1, with 10 bases identical to TRBD2. The CDR3 spans 12 residues. CDR1 and CDR2 (germline): LGHDT, YNNKEL (reference sequence). V lost 4 bases to trimming and J lost 15 bases; unmatched junction nucleotides: 6. As DNA, the CDR3 is TGTGCCAGCAGCCTCAGCGGGAGGGAGGGGTTCTTC. Translation gives CASSLSGREGFF.

A few counts support this clonotype. The genes are TRBV18 and TRBJ2-1; D ambiguous. The CDR3 is 11 amino acids. Germline CDR1 is KGHSH and CDR2 is LQKENI. With 6 bases removed from V and 14 bases from J, the gap between germline ends came to 14 bases. Here the CDR3 reads CASSPSVGKFF. The CDR3 DNA reads as TGTGCCAGCTCGCCTTCAGTGGGGAAGTTCTTC.

This clonotype was recorded at least ten times. The genes are TRBV4-2 and TRBJ2-6; TRBD2 matches at 10 bases. The germline V gene has CDR1 LGHNA and CDR2 YNFKEQ. Trimming removed 2 bases from V and 4 bases from J; junction bases left unmatched: 11. The CDR3 sequence is 19 residues long. The CDR3 loop reads CASSQHRGTSDSGANVLTF. As DNA, the CDR3 is TGTGCCAGCAGCCAACACCGCGGGACTAGCGATTCAGGGGCCAACGTCCTGACTTTC.

Many counts were recorded for this clonotype. This sequence joins TRBV12-3 or TRBV12-4 and TRBJ1-5; possibly TRBD1 for D (5 bases). The V end was cut by 6 bases, the J end by 7 bases, with 13 bases between. The CDR3 sequence is 13 residues long. CDR3 nucleotide sequence: TGTGCCAGCAGCCCACTGGCAGGGCAGCCCCAGCATTTT. It yields the protein CASSPLAGQPQHF.

This clonotype was recorded at least ten times. The chain recombines TRBV12-3 or TRBV12-4 with TRBJ2-1; 8 bases map to TRBD2. The CDR3 has 17 residues. Trimming took 2 bases from V and 10 from J; bases not matched to a gene: 16. In DNA form, the CDR3 reads TGTGCCAGCAGTTTATCGGGAAGAGCGGGGGAAACCGGGGAGCAGTTCTTC. Translation gives CASSLSGRAGETGEQFF.

This clonotype has a count of ten or more. The chain uses TRBV5-1 and TRBJ2-7; D remains unclear. Trimming cost V 0 bases and J 6 bases, with 13 bases left between them. The CDR3 length is 14 residues. The V gene's germline CDR1 is SGHRS and CDR2 YFSETQ. The CDR3 bases are TGCGCCAGCAGCTTGGTAGGTTTACCGGCCGAGCAGTACTTC. Protein sequence: CASSLVGLPAEQYF. The full variable domain, its missing parts supplied by reference TRBV5-1 and TRBJ2-7, is KAGVTQTPRYLIKTRGQQVTLSCSPISGHRSVSWYQQTPGQGLQFLFEYFSETQRNKGNFPGRFSGRQFSNSRSEMNVSTLELGDSALYLCASSLVGLPAEQYFGPGTRLTVT.

The chain uses TRBV30 and TRBJ2-3, with no clear D. This CDR3 has 14 residues. Trimming removed 3 bases from V and 2 bases from J, with 12 bases in between. The germline CDR1 and CDR2 sequences are GTSNPN and SVGIG (reference sequence). The CDR3 bases are TGTGCCTGGAGCCGGACGGCGCCCACAGATACGCAGTATTTT. Translated: CAWSRTAPTDTQYF.

This clonotype was seen at least ten times. V gene TRBV29-1 combines with J gene TRBJ2-7; 9 nucleotides line up with TRBD1. The CDR3 is made up of 14 amino acids. Germline CDR1 reads SQVTM; CDR2 reads ANQGSEA. The ends lost 7 bases at V and 2 bases at J; junction bases unmatched: 9. The CDR3 DNA is TGCAGCGCCCTATTCCGGGACAGGGCCTACGAGCAGTACTTC. Residues: CSALFRDRAYEQYF.